These 30 T cell receptor beta chains were sequenced from one sample in a study of shared clonotypes between healthy human individuals. The assay was immunoSEQ multiplex PCR, and TCRdb's table has in-frame clones only and misses some. The sample carries more than 450,000 clones, less than 85% recorded once. The sequenced sample consisted of PBMCs. These receptors were obtained from a woman aged 40 to 55 in good health. Some clones in this sample may be carry-over from other donors' samples.

In its sample, this clone was seen a few times. The CDR3 protein is CASSLNSDRGGYGYTF. The CDR3 DNA is TGCGCCAGCAGCTTGAACTCGGACAGGGGAGGGTATGGCTACACCTTC. The V gene is TRBV5-1, the J gene TRBJ1-2; the match to TRBD1 covers 9 bases. Germline assignment: CDR1 SGHRS and CDR2 YFSETQ. V lost 1 base, J lost 5 bases, and 9 bases stayed unmatched. This CDR3 is 16 amino acids long.

The CDR3 sequence is CASSWDRRGDTF. The CDR3 DNA follows: TGTGCCAGCAGTTGGGACAGGAGGGGGGACACCTTC. The chain uses TRBV28 and TRBJ1-2; 8 nucleotides agree with TRBD1. This CDR3 region has 12 residues. With V trimmed by 4 bases and J by 12 bases, 7 bases remained unmatched. The germline CDR1 and CDR2 sequences are MDHEN and SYDVKM.

The rearrangement uses TRBV19 and TRBJ2-1, with unresolved D. Trimming stripped 8 bases from V and 10 bases from J, with 9 bases between. The CDR3 extends over 10 amino acids. CDR1 is LNHDA, CDR2 SQIVND, per germline (reference sequence). CDR3: CASRAEEQFF. The DNA for the CDR3 is TGTGCCAGTCGAGCCGAGGAGCAGTTCTTC.

The chain carries TRBV6-5 and TRBJ2-5; 10 nucleotides align to TRBD1. The germline V gene has CDR1 MNHEY and CDR2 SVGAGI. The CDR3 is 15 amino acids. V was clipped by 6 bases and J by 5 bases; unmatched bases: 9. CDR3 loop: CASRPGTGAWETQYF. CDR3 DNA: TGTGCCAGCAGGCCCGGGACAGGGGCGTGGGAGACCCAGTACTTC.

The CDR3 loop is CASSQPGLAVGPDTQYF. The CDR3, as DNA: TGTGCCAGCAGCCAACCCGGGCTAGCAGTAGGTCCAGATACGCAGTATTTT. The chain links TRBV14 to TRBJ2-3; weak D call: TRBD2 (5 bases). Per germline, CDR1 SGHDN and CDR2 FVKESK. Trimming took off 2 bases at V and 4 bases at J, with 19 bases between the two ends. The CDR3 is 17 residues long.

The chain carries TRBV13 and TRBJ2-1, with 9 bases matching TRBD2. The CDR3 is made up of 15 amino acids. Germline CDR1 PRHDT, CDR2 FYEKMQ (reference sequence). The J segment lost 7 bases and the V segment lost 5 bases, leaving 9 bases of the junction unmatched. The CDR3 here is CASSPLGGRGNEQFF. In DNA, the CDR3 is TGTGCCAGCAGCCCATTGGGCGGGAGGGGGAATGAGCAGTTCTTC.

The genes are TRBV11-3 and TRBJ2-3, with 7 bases aligning to TRBD2. The germline V gene has CDR1 SGHNT and CDR2 YENEEA. V shed 5 bases and J 4 bases; nucleotides not matched to a gene: 15. This CDR3 spans 17 amino acids. The DNA for the CDR3 is TGTGCCAGCAGCCTCCGGACTAGAGGGTTAGTGGCAGATACGCAGTATTTT. Protein sequence: CASSLRTRGLVADTQYF.

V is TRBV7-9 and J is TRBJ1-1, with a tentative D call TRBD1 (6 bases). V was clipped by 8 bases and J by 1 base, with 11 bases between them. This CDR3 has 13 amino acids. The germline gives CDR1 SEHNR, CDR2 FQNEAQ (reference sequence). The CDR3 here is CASLLGGNTEAFF. DNA for the CDR3: TGTGCCAGCCTTTTAGGGGGGAACACTGAAGCTTTCTTT.

The V call is TRBV27, the J call TRBJ2-7, with TRBD1 identical over 10 bases. The junction had 9 bases not matched to a gene; V was cut back by 6 bases and J by 7 bases. Germline-derived CDR1 and CDR2 are MNHEY and SMNVEV (reference sequence). CDR3 length: 14 amino acids. CDR3 sequence: CASRTGGRVGEQYF. In DNA form, the CDR3 reads TGTGCCAGCAGGACAGGGGGCCGGGTCGGAGAGCAGTACTTC.

The V call is TRBV7-8, the J call TRBJ2-5, with 7 bases lining up with TRBD1. With 0 bases clipped from V and 5 bases from J, the junction kept 6 bases outside the gene matches. Per germline, CDR1 SGHVS and CDR2 FQNEAQ. The CDR3 is made up of 15 amino acids. In DNA, the CDR3 is TGTGCCAGCAGCTTAGCGAGACAGGGTGGGGAGACCCAGTACTTC. This codes for CASSLARQGGETQYF.

This clone was counted between two and nine times. The chain recombines TRBV19 with TRBJ1-1; D is uncertain. Trimming left V 4 bases short and J 4 bases short, with 10 bases between. Germline values: CDR1 LNHDA, CDR2 SQIVND (reference sequence). This CDR3 has 13 residues. The CDR3 sequence is CASSTRAGTEAFF. The CDR3 bases are TGTGCCAGTAGTACGCGGGCTGGCACTGAAGCTTTCTTT.

The table lists this clone with a count of one. The J gene is TRBJ2-1, the V gene TRBV2; D uncertain. The V gene's germline CDR1 is SNHLY and CDR2 FYNNEI. This CDR3 has 11 residues. The germline V and J ends were trimmed by 5 bases and 9 bases, with 8 bases remaining between them. The CDR3 is CASSQLAEQFF. CDR3 DNA: TGTGCCAGCAGTCAGCTTGCTGAGCAGTTCTTC.

The chain uses TRBV28 and TRBJ1-3, with a weak D call TRBD1 (6 bases). V gave up 5 bases and J gave up 4 bases, with 12 bases separating them. There are 14 residues in the CDR3. CDR1 and CDR2 (germline): MDHEN, SYDVKM. Written as DNA, the CDR3 is TGTGCCAGCAGTCTCAGACAGGTCGGAAACACCATATATTTT. It yields the protein CASSLRQVGNTIYF.

This clone was recorded a few times. The chain carries TRBV6-6 and TRBJ2-3; 9 bases map to TRBD2. The junction had 4 bases not matched to a gene; V was cut back by 2 bases and J by 4 bases. Germline assignment: CDR1 MNHNY and CDR2 SVGAGI (reference sequence). CDR3 size: 15 residues. The CDR3 DNA is TGTGCCAGCAGTTACAGGACTAGCGAAGCAGATACGCAGTATTTT. The encoded protein is CASSYRTSEADTQYF.

The chain carries TRBV6-6 and TRBJ2-7; D gene uncertain. Germline CDR1 MNHNY, CDR2 SVGAGI (reference sequence). CDR3 size: 11 residues. Trimming pared 2 bases from V and 5 bases from J, leaving 4 bases between. The CDR3 loop is CASSYRDEQYF. For the CDR3, the DNA is TGTGCCAGCAGTTACAGGGACGAGCAGTACTTC.

The rearrangement joins TRBV19 to TRBJ2-1; 11 nucleotides match TRBD2. Germline V CDR1 and CDR2: LNHDA, SQIVND (reference sequence). With V trimmed by 6 bases and J by 0 bases, 7 bases remained unmatched. The CDR3 is 17 residues long. The CDR3 sequence: CASRSWGLADSYNEQFF. CDR3 nucleotides: TGTGCCAGTAGATCCTGGGGACTAGCGGACTCCTACAATGAGCAGTTCTTC. Full variable domain (rest looked up from reference TRBV19 and TRBJ2-1): DGGITQSPKYLFRKEGQNVTLSCEQNLNHDAMYWYRQDPGQGLRLIYYSQIVNDFQKGDIAEGYSVSREKKESFPLTVTSAQKNPTAFYLCASRSWGLADSYNEQFFGPGTRLTVL.

V is TRBV9 and J is TRBJ2-7; 7 positions agree with TRBD2. The J segment lost 4 bases and the V segment lost 0 bases, leaving 7 bases of the junction unmatched. CDR3 length: 15 residues. Germline V lookup: CDR1 SGDLS, CDR2 YYNGEE. Written as DNA, the CDR3 is TGTGCCAGCAGCGTAGAAGCCCAGCGGGGATACGAGCAGTACTTC. Its translation: CASSVEAQRGYEQYF.

The chain couples TRBV7-9 to TRBJ1-1; unclear D gene. With 5 bases removed from V and 5 bases from J, the gap between germline ends came to 18 bases. This CDR3 contains 15 residues. Germline V gives CDR1 SEHNR, CDR2 FQNEAQ (reference sequence). This CDR3 is CASSPRNGVGTEAFF. CDR3 bases: TGTGCCAGCAGCCCGCGAAACGGGGTCGGGACTGAAGCTTTCTTT.

The chain carries TRBV4-1 and TRBJ1-3, with unresolved D. Trimming shortened V by 0 bases and J by 0 bases, and 12 bases separated the two germline ends. The germline gives CDR1 MGHRA, CDR2 YSYEKL. CDR3 length: 17 amino acids. CDR3: CASSQESQESSGNTIYF. The CDR3 nucleotides are TGCGCCAGCAGCCAAGAATCGCAGGAGAGCTCTGGAAACACCATATATTTT.

The V call is TRBV18, the J call TRBJ1-4; D ambiguous. CDR1 is KGHSH, CDR2 LQKENI, per germline. The CDR3 has 13 residues. The V end lost 8 bases, the J end lost 4 bases, and 11 bases lay between the germline ends. In DNA form, the CDR3 reads TGTGCCAGCGCGCTCGGAAGTAATGAAAAACTGTTTTTT. Amino acid sequence: CASALGSNEKLFF.

The chain carries TRBV18 and TRBJ2-5; no firm D call. This CDR3 comprises 13 residues. The germline V gene has CDR1 KGHSH and CDR2 LQKENI. V was clipped by 2 bases and J by 4 bases, with 8 bases between them. Written as DNA, the CDR3 is TGTGCCAGCTCACCAGGGTCACTAGAGACCCAGTACTTC. It is translated as CASSPGSLETQYF.

The J gene is TRBJ1-4, the V gene TRBV9; 8 bases are a match to TRBD1. Germline trimming cut 3 bases from V and 8 bases from J; bases unmatched to any gene: 9. Germline V gives CDR1 SGDLS, CDR2 YYNGEE. This CDR3 has 15 amino acids. CDR3 loop: CASSGLTGAGEKLFF. CDR3 bases: TGTGCCAGCAGCGGCTTGACAGGGGCTGGCGAAAAACTGTTTTTT.

This chain uses TRBV6-1 with TRBJ2-7; maybe TRBD2 (5 bases). Germline V lookup: CDR1 MNHNS, CDR2 SASEGT. The CDR3 consists of 14 residues. Trimming cost V 0 bases and J 2 bases, with 8 bases left between them. The CDR3 region has the DNA TGTGCCAGCAGTGAAGCCGCGGGTACCTACGAGCAGTACTTC. This translates into CASSEAAGTYEQYF.

This chain uses TRBV29-1 with TRBJ2-7; 9 bases are a match to TRBD1. V shed 4 bases, J shed 6 bases, and the junction held 4 bases outside the gene matches. The germline V gene has CDR1 SQVTM and CDR2 ANQGSEA. The CDR3 spans 12 residues. In DNA, the CDR3 is TGCAGCGTTGGGACAGGGGAAATCGAGCAGTACTTC. Translated, it gives CSVGTGEIEQYF.

The gene calls are TRBV7-6 and TRBJ2-2; unclear D gene. The CDR3 is made up of 13 amino acids. Germline-derived CDR1 and CDR2 are SGHVS and FNYEAQ. Trimming removed 1 base at V and 6 bases at J, with 6 bases between. The DNA for the CDR3 is TGTGCCAGCAGCTTAGTTGGGGCCGGGGAGCTGTTTTTT. It translates to CASSLVGAGELFF.

The chain carries TRBV6-5 and TRBJ2-1; 7 bases are shared with TRBD1. CDR3 size: 12 residues. Germline values: CDR1 MNHEY, CDR2 SVGAGI. V dropped 5 bases and J dropped 11; count of bases not matched to a gene: 6. The DNA of the CDR3 is TGTGCCAGCAGTCGCGACAGGGTCAAGCAGTTCTTC. Translation: CASSRDRVKQFF.

The gene calls are TRBV9 and TRBJ2-2, with 7 bases that match TRBD2. Germline V gene lookup returns CDR1 SGDLS and CDR2 YYNGEE. This CDR3 is built from 16 residues. The ends lost 0 bases at V and 5 bases at J; junction bases unmatched: 7. CDR3 sequence reads: CASSVGRLAGTGELFF. In nucleotides, the CDR3 is TGTGCCAGCAGCGTAGGCCGACTAGCAGGTACCGGGGAGCTGTTTTTT. The full variable domain, with the rest looked up from reference TRBV9 and TRBJ2-2, is DSGVTQTPKHLITATGQRVTLRCSPRSGDLSVYWYQQSLDQGLQFLIQYYNGEERAKGNILERFSAQQFPDLHSELNLSSLELGDSALYFCASSVGRLAGTGELFFGEGSRLTVL.

The chain joins TRBV29-1 to TRBJ1-2; tentative D call: TRBD1 (5 bases). Trimming stripped 6 bases from V and 6 bases from J, with 14 bases between. CDR1 and CDR2 from the germline V gene are SQVTM and ANQGSEA. The CDR3 runs 12 residues. In nucleotides, the CDR3 is TGCAGCGTGGACCTCAGGGAACATGGCTACACCTTC. Translated: CSVDLREHGYTF.

CDR3 protein: CASSPTRTGYNEQFF. CDR3 DNA: TGTGCCAGCAGCCCCACCCGGACAGGGTACAATGAGCAGTTCTTC. The V call is TRBV7-2, the J call TRBJ2-1; 8 nucleotides line up with TRBD1. This CDR3 is 15 amino acids long. Trimming cost V 5 bases and J 4 bases; bases outside gene matches: 7. Germline loops: CDR1 SGHTA, CDR2 FQGNSA.

In the case of this clone: The sample holds other DNA sequences that translate to the same CDR3. The V and J genes are TRBV2 and TRBJ2-5; D gene unclear. Germline CDR1 reads SNHLY; CDR2 reads FYNNEI. Trimming pared 3 bases from V and 2 bases from J, leaving 10 bases between. CDR3 size: 14 residues. CDR3 sequence: CASSDRTDQETQYF. CDR3 bases: TGTGCCAGCAGTGACCGTACAGATCAAGAGACCCAGTACTTC.